This is a list of T cell receptor beta chains from one sample in a study of T cell responses to AZD1222 COVID-19 vaccine. Some clones are missing from TCRdb's copy, which holds only in-frame ones; the method was immunoSEQ multiplex PCR. The sample includes 150,000 to 190,000 clones, roughly nine tenths of them seen just once. The specimen was peripheral blood, collected after recovery from COVID-19. All receptors derive from an adult who had recovered from COVID-19. Each CDR3 is given with its conserved first and last residue. The order of the fields is clone size, D gene, J gene, V gene, CDR3 protein, CDR3 DNA. A D gene is named only where the DNA matches it firmly. A clone size is listed for some rows: how often the clone was seen (once, few, many), or a class if it is expanded.

>-|TRBD2|TRBJ2-1|TRBV9
CASSDPTSPEVDNEQFF
TGTGCCAGCAGCGACCCGACTAGCCCGGAAGTCGACAATGAGCAGTTCTTC
>-|-|TRBJ2-7|TRBV6-5
CASVALGGGEQYF
TGTGCCAGTGTGGCTCTAGGGGGAGGGGAGCAGTACTTC
>-|-|TRBJ2-5|TRBV4-3
CASSGETQYF
TGCGCCAGCAGCGGGGAGACCCAGTACTTC
>once|TRBD2|TRBJ2-7|TRBV5-1
CASSLGLAVTYEQYF
TGCGCCAGCAGCCTAGGACTAGCGGTAACCTACGAGCAGTACTTC
>-|TRBD1|TRBJ1-2|TRBV19
CASSSLQGANYGYTF
TGTGCCAGTAGTAGCCTACAGGGGGCTAACTATGGCTACACCTTC
>-|TRBD1|TRBJ2-7|TRBV6-5
CASRGDSVTNEQYF
TGTGCCAGCAGAGGGGACAGCGTGACGAATGAGCAGTACTTC
>-|-|TRBJ2-7|TRBV19
CASRLRYEQYF
TGTGCCAGTAGGCTGCGCTACGAGCAGTACTTC
>-|-|TRBJ2-3|TRBV5-4
CASSPRQASDTQYF
TGTGCCAGCAGCCCGCGGCAAGCCTCCGATACGCAGTATTTT
>-|TRBD1|TRBJ1-2|TRBV2
CASARDRVSQGTF
TGTGCCAGCGCCCGGGACAGGGTGTCCCAGGGCACCTTC
>-|-|TRBJ2-7|TRBV3-1/TRBV3-2
CASRLTGQYEQYF
TGTGCCAGCAGACTTACGGGGCAATACGAGCAGTACTTC
>once|-|TRBJ1-1|TRBV14
CASSQDPQGLGTEAFF
TGTGCCAGCAGCCAAGATCCGCAGGGGTTAGGAACTGAAGCTTTCTTT
>-|TRBD2|TRBJ2-7|TRBV10-3
CASGGFTGEQYF
TGTGCTTCGGGGGGGTTTACGGGCGAGCAGTACTTC
>-|-|TRBJ1-2|TRBV21-1
CASSKGERGSLGYTF
TGTGCCAGCAGCAAAGGGGAGAGGGGCTCCCTTGGCTACACCTTC
>-|-|TRBJ1-3|TRBV6-5
CASRVSSGNTIYF
TGTGCCAGCAGGGTGAGCTCTGGAAACACCATATATTTT
>-|-|TRBJ2-7|TRBV7-5
CARSSGTGVYEQYF
TGTGCCAGAAGCTCCGGGACAGGGGTTTACGAGCAGTACTTC
>-|-|TRBJ2-7|TRBV21-1
CASSKVGAHRYEQYF
TGTGCCAGCAGCAAAGTAGGGGCCCACCGCTACGAGCAGTACTTC
>once|-|TRBJ1-3|TRBV6-5
CASSPRVQGGNTIYF
TGTGCCAGCAGTCCCAGGGTTCAAGGTGGAAACACCATATATTTT
>-|TRBD1|TRBJ1-3|TRBV27
CASSPGGTGNTIYF
TGTGCCAGCAGTCCAGGGGGCACGGGAAACACCATATATTTT
>-|-|TRBJ2-3|TRBV7-2
CASSRPRTQTTDTQYF
TGTGCCAGCAGCCGTCCTCGGACCCAGACCACAGATACGCAGTATTTT
>-|-|TRBJ1-2|TRBV20-1
CSASFQGWGGYTF
TGCAGTGCTAGTTTCCAGGGCTGGGGTGGCTACACCTTC
>-|-|TRBJ1-1|TRBV5-1
CASTEGVGTEAFF
TGCGCCAGCACCGAGGGGGTAGGTACTGAAGCTTTCTTT
>-|-|TRBJ2-1|TRBV11-2
CASSWGPGNEQFF
TGTGCCAGCAGCTGGGGGCCGGGAAATGAGCAGTTCTTC
>-|-|TRBJ1-5|TRBV19
CASSNSGQGNQPQHF
TGTGCCAGTAGTAATTCGGGCCAAGGGAATCAGCCCCAGCATTTT
>-|-|TRBJ2-5|TRBV25-1
CASSEGGAPQETQYF
TGTGCCAGCAGTGAGGGCGGGGCTCCTCAAGAGACCCAGTACTTC
>-|-|TRBJ2-7|TRBV7-9
CASSFREMGHEQYF
TGTGCCAGCAGCTTCCGTGAGATGGGCCACGAGCAGTACTTC
>-|TRBD2|TRBJ2-7|TRBV28
CASSSGTSIYEQYF
TGTGCCAGCAGTTCCGGGACTAGCATCTACGAGCAGTACTTC
>-|TRBD2|TRBJ2-1|TRBV4-3
CASSPRLAEDNEQFF
TGCGCCAGCAGCCCTAGACTAGCGGAGGACAATGAGCAGTTCTTC
>-|-|TRBJ1-6|TRBV4-3
CASSRGSTRGSPLHF
TGCGCCAGCAGCCGAGGCAGTACAAGGGGTTCACCCCTCCACTTT
>-|-|TRBJ1-3|TRBV5-5
CASSLVGSGNTIYF
TGTGCCAGCAGCTTGGTCGGGTCTGGAAACACCATATATTTT
>-|TRBD1|TRBJ1-2|TRBV5-1
CASSLDFGDRGLYGYTF
TGCGCCAGCAGCTTGGATTTTGGGGACAGGGGGCTCTATGGCTACACCTTC
>-|-|TRBJ1-5|TRBV12-3/TRBV12-4
CASSQSPNQPQHF
TGTGCCAGCAGCCAAAGTCCCAATCAGCCCCAGCATTTT
>-|-|TRBJ2-1|TRBV10-3
CAIKEGQRRNEQFF
TGTGCCATCAAGGAAGGACAGCGAAGGAATGAGCAGTTCTTC
>-|-|TRBJ2-7|TRBV2
CASSAPAYEQYF
TGTGCCAGCAGTGCGCCTGCCTACGAGCAGTACTTC
>-|-|TRBJ1-2|TRBV5-6
CASSLVAAGYGYTF
TGTGCCAGCAGCTTGGTGGCGGCCGGATATGGCTACACCTTC
>-|-|TRBJ2-7|TRBV19
CASSIRGFPYEQYF
TGTGCCAGTAGTATTCGGGGGTTCCCCTACGAGCAGTACTTC
>few|-|TRBJ2-5|TRBV13
CASSLSRAPQTQYF
TGTGCCAGCAGCTTATCAAGGGCTCCTCAGACCCAGTACTTC
>-|-|TRBJ2-7|TRBV7-9
CASSFKGPIYEQYF
TGTGCCAGCAGCTTTAAGGGCCCAATCTACGAGCAGTACTTC
>-|-|TRBJ2-7|TRBV24-1
CATSDLGDREYSYEQYF
TGTGCCACCAGTGATTTGGGGGACCGGGAATACTCCTACGAGCAGTACTTC
>-|-|TRBJ1-1|TRBV29-1
CSVHRDTEAFF
TGCAGCGTCCACAGGGACACTGAAGCTTTCTTT
>-|TRBD2|TRBJ2-1|TRBV9
CASSAGLAGSYNEQFF
TGTGCCAGCAGCGCCGGACTAGCGGGCTCCTACAATGAGCAGTTCTTC
>-|-|TRBJ1-1|TRBV29-1
CSVVPGFGDTEAFF
TGCAGCGTTGTCCCGGGGTTTGGGGACACTGAAGCTTTCTTT
>-|TRBD1|TRBJ1-2|TRBV28
CASSLREGTGFTYGYTF
TGTGCCAGCAGTTTACGGGAGGGGACAGGGTTTACCTATGGCTACACCTTC
>-|TRBD1|TRBJ2-7|TRBV7-9
CASSWDRPDYEQYF
TGTGCCAGCAGCTGGGACAGGCCTGACTACGAGCAGTACTTC
>-|TRBD1|TRBJ1-1|TRBV7-9
CASSLASGQGVSEAFF
TGTGCCAGCAGCTTAGCGTCGGGACAGGGGGTCTCTGAAGCTTTCTTT
>-|-|TRBJ1-1|TRBV4-3
CASSPIGVAGTEAFF
TGCGCCAGCAGCCCAATAGGGGTTGCGGGCACTGAAGCTTTCTTT
>-|-|TRBJ2-2|TRBV5-1
CASSLAGVVAGELFF
TGCGCCAGCAGCTTGGCCGGGGTAGTTGCCGGGGAGCTGTTTTTT
>-|-|TRBJ1-3|TRBV5-1
CASSQGGTSSGNTIYF
TGCGCCAGCAGCCAGGGTGGGACTAGCTCTGGAAACACCATATATTTT
>-|TRBD1|TRBJ2-2|TRBV5-4
CASSELQGAGTGELFF
TGTGCCAGCAGCGAATTACAGGGGGCTGGCACCGGGGAGCTGTTTTTT
>-|-|TRBJ1-6|TRBV5-1
CASSETGGYNSPLHF
TGCGCCAGCAGCGAGACAGGAGGATATAATTCACCCCTCCACTTT
>-|-|TRBJ2-1|TRBV28
CASREGDSIYNEQFF
TGTGCCAGCAGGGAGGGGGACTCGATCTACAATGAGCAGTTCTTC
>-|TRBD2|TRBJ2-7|TRBV19
CASSRWTSGSSYEQYF
TGTGCCAGTAGTAGGTGGACTAGCGGGAGCTCCTACGAGCAGTACTTC
>once|TRBD1|TRBJ1-6|TRBV3-1/TRBV3-2
CASSQRTGFFLSPLHF
TGTGCCAGCAGCCAAAGGACAGGTTTCTTCCTCTCACCCCTCCACTTT